Each of the 31 T cell receptor beta chains below was sequenced from the same sample in a study of blood T cell repertoires in COVID-19. This table comes from immunoSEQ multiplex PCR, and its TCRdb copy is limited to in-frame clones, with some not included. The sample has 200,000 to 300,000 clones; about 90% are singletons. The sample consisted of peripheral blood. All receptors derive from a man aged 30-40 years with COVID-19, enrolled during active disease.

This clone was observed a handful of times. The J gene is TRBJ2-2, the V gene TRBV7-6, with 8 bases lining up with TRBD1. Per germline, CDR1 SGHVS and CDR2 FNYEAQ. This CDR3 contains 16 residues. Unmatched junction bases numbered 7, after V lost 5 bases and J lost 2 bases. CDR3: CASSTTGEINTGELFF. The CDR3 nucleotides read TGTGCCAGCAGCACGACAGGGGAGATAAACACCGGGGAGCTGTTTTTT.

This chain links TRBV19 with TRBJ2-3; maybe TRBD2 (6 bases). The CDR3 covers 14 residues. Germline V gene sequence: CDR1 LNHDA, CDR2 SQIVND (reference sequence). Trimming removed 8 bases from V and 5 bases from J, with 17 bases in between. This CDR3 reads CASHGTWAGDTQYF. The CDR3, as DNA: TGTGCCAGTCACGGGACTTGGGCGGGAGATACGCAGTATTTT.

The chain combines TRBV6-2 or TRBV6-3 with TRBJ2-5; perhaps TRBD2 as D (5 bases). Trimming removed 3 bases at V and 1 base at J, with 9 bases between. Germline CDR1 reads MNHEY; CDR2 reads SVGEGT. The CDR3 is 14 residues long. The CDR3 nucleotides are TGTGCCAGCAGTTATGGTGGAGGCCAAGAGACCCAGTACTTC. It specifies CASSYGGGQETQYF.

The chain joins TRBV12-3 or TRBV12-4 to TRBJ2-3, with 7 bases matching TRBD1. J lost 7 bases, V lost 6 bases, and 7 bases had no gene match. This CDR3 contains 13 residues. The CDR3 spells CASSTTGINTQYF. The CDR3 coding sequence is TGTGCCAGCAGCACGACAGGGATTAATACGCAGTATTTT.

The CDR3 region is CASSVQGTGSPLHF. As DNA, the CDR3 is TGTGCCAGCAGCGTCCAGGGCACGGGTTCACCCCTCCACTTT. This chain links TRBV11-2 with TRBJ1-6, with a weak D call TRBD1 (5 bases). The V and J ends lost 5 bases and 9 bases respectively, with 14 bases between them. The germline gives CDR1 SGHAT, CDR2 FQNNGV. The CDR3 totals 14 residues.

J is TRBJ2-5 and V is TRBV30; D might be TRBD2 (5 bases). The V end lost 2 bases, the J end lost 5 bases, and 15 bases lay between the germline ends. Germline-derived CDR1 and CDR2 are GTSNPN and SVGIG (reference sequence). The CDR3 length is 14 residues. DNA of the CDR3: TGTGCCTGGAGTAGGGTAGCGTACGGTGAGACCCAGTACTTC. This encodes CAWSRVAYGETQYF.

The V call is TRBV19, the J call TRBJ2-1; 12 nucleotides align to TRBD2. Trimming removed 8 bases from V and 1 base from J; junction bases left unmatched: 6. Germline assignment: CDR1 LNHDA and CDR2 SQIVND (reference sequence). This CDR3 has 16 amino acids. The CDR3 loop is CASFPTSGGSYNEQFF. The CDR3 DNA sequence: TGTGCCAGTTTTCCGACTAGCGGGGGTTCCTACAATGAGCAGTTCTTC.

The chain joins TRBV12-5 to TRBJ1-4, with a weak D call TRBD1 (5 bases). CDR1 is LGHNT and CDR2 is FRNRAP in the germline V gene. V was shortened by 0 bases and J by 6 bases, with 23 bases between the two germline ends. The CDR3 contains 19 residues. CDR3 DNA sequence: TGTGCTAGTGGTTTGGTACGGGGGTGGGGGATCCCCTCCCATGAAAAACTGTTTTTT. Encoded protein: CASGLVRGWGIPSHEKLFF.

The rearrangement links TRBV6-2 or TRBV6-3 to TRBJ2-7; no clear D gene. Trimming removed 6 bases from V and 9 bases from J, with 27 bases in between. Germline CDR1 reads MNHEY; CDR2 reads SVGEGT. This CDR3 region has 16 residues. Written as DNA, the CDR3 is TGTGCCAGCAGCCCTCTCCGGGTAATCCACTACAACGGGCAGTACTTC. Translation: CASSPLRVIHYNGQYF.

The chain joins TRBV3-1 (or the pseudogene TRBV3-2) to TRBJ1-1; D perhaps matches TRBD1 (5 bases). CDR1 LGHDT and CDR2 YNNKEL come from the germline V gene (reference sequence). The CDR3 loop spans 11 amino acids. With 2 bases removed from V and 11 bases from J, the gap between germline ends came to 9 bases. CDR3 in amino acids: CASSQRGLAFF. Written as DNA, the CDR3 is TGTGCCAGCAGCCAACGGGGGTTGGCTTTCTTT.

The chain recombines TRBV5-4 with TRBJ1-6; possible D gene TRBD1, 6 bases. The V gene's germline CDR1 is SGHNT and CDR2 YYREEE (reference sequence). Deletions cut 4 bases from V and 7 bases from J, with 21 bases between. CDR3 length equals 17 residues. CDR3 in DNA: TGTGCCAGCAGCCCCGCAAGAGGACAGAGCCGCAATTCACCCCTCCACTTT. Encoded protein: CASSPARGQSRNSPLHF.

The chain joins TRBV9 to TRBJ1-1; D unresolved. CDR1 is SGDLS, CDR2 YYNGEE, per germline. The CDR3 runs 15 residues. V shed 4 bases and J shed 3 bases, with 16 bases lying between them. Here the CDR3 reads CASSPRVGPYTEAFF. DNA for the CDR3: TGTGCCAGCAGCCCGAGAGTTGGGCCCTACACTGAAGCTTTCTTT.

This clone has just one count. The chain employs TRBV5-1 and TRBJ1-4; weak D call: TRBD1 (5 bases). The CDR3 consists of 14 residues. Trimming removed 1 base from V and 8 bases from J, with 12 bases in between. The germline CDR1 and CDR2 sequences are SGHRS and YFSETQ. CDR3 DNA: TGCGCCAGCAGCTTGAGGCAGGGCAGGGAAAAACTGTTTTTT. Protein product: CASSLRQGREKLFF.

This chain links TRBV18 with TRBJ2-7; the D gene is possibly TRBD1 (5 bases). Trimming shortened V by 1 base and J by 4 bases, and 11 bases separated the two germline ends. Germline loops: CDR1 KGHSH, CDR2 LQKENI. The CDR3 spans 14 residues. The CDR3 region has the DNA TGTGCCAGCTCACCACAGGGAAAGGGGTACGAGCAGTACTTC. Translated, it gives CASSPQGKGYEQYF.

The J gene is TRBJ1-6, the V gene TRBV27, with a tentative D call TRBD1 (5 bases). CDR3 length: 14 residues. V was shortened by 2 bases and J by 7 bases, with 9 bases between the two germline ends. Per germline, CDR1 MNHEY and CDR2 SMNVEV (reference sequence). The CDR3 nucleotides are TGTGCCAGCAGTTTACGACAGTCCAATTCACCCCTCCACTTT. Residues: CASSLRQSNSPLHF.

This CDR3 is CASSQVAGEPASSGNTIYF. In nucleotides, the CDR3 is TGCGCCAGCAGCCAAGTAGCAGGGGAACCCGCCAGTTCTGGAAACACCATATATTTT. The chain employs TRBV4-1 and TRBJ1-3, with D perhaps matching TRBD1 (6 bases). The V and J ends lost 1 base and 1 base respectively, with 20 bases between them. This CDR3 region has 19 residues. Germline V gene data show CDR1 as MGHRA and CDR2 as YSYEKL.

The chain uses TRBV6-5 and TRBJ2-7; TRBD1 matches 9 bases. J gave up 6 bases and V 6 bases, and 9 bases lay outside the gene matches. The length of the CDR3 is 14 residues. From germline, CDR1 is MNHEY and CDR2 SVGAGI. The CDR3 spells CASSRDRVALEQYF. The CDR3 nucleotides are TGTGCCAGCAGCCGGGACAGGGTTGCCCTCGAGCAGTACTTC.

The chain is built from TRBV15 and TRBJ1-5; a weak D match, TRBD1 (6 bases). The V and J ends lost 8 bases and 5 bases respectively, with 10 bases between them. Germline V lookup: CDR1 LNHNV, CDR2 YYDKDF (reference sequence). This CDR3 region has 12 residues. The DNA for the CDR3 is TGTGCCACCGCAGGGGATTATCAGCCCCAGCATTTT. Translated, it gives CATAGDYQPQHF.

The V call is TRBV7-9, the J call TRBJ1-1; D may be TRBD1 (6 bases). Per the germline V gene, CDR1 is SEHNR and CDR2 is FQNEAQ (reference sequence). This CDR3 is 15 amino acids long. Trimming stripped 6 bases from V and 4 bases from J, with 18 bases between. The CDR3 region is CASSLKQGVGTEAFF. The CDR3 DNA follows: TGTGCCAGCAGTTTAAAACAGGGTGTGGGCACTGAAGCTTTCTTT. Full variable domain (missing parts from reference TRBV7-9 and TRBJ1-1): DTGVSQNPRHKITKRGQNVTFRCDPISEHNRLYWYRQTLGQGPEFLTYFQNEAQLEKSRLLSDRFSAERPKGSFSTLEIQRTEQGDSAMYLCASSLKQGVGTEAFFGQGTRLTVV.

V is TRBV5-4 and J is TRBJ2-2, with 10 positions matching TRBD1. CDR3 length: 17 residues. The germline CDR1 and CDR2 sequences are SGHNT and YYREEE (reference sequence). V gave up 0 bases and J gave up 4 bases; unmatched junction bases: 6. In nucleotides, the CDR3 is TGTGCCAGCAGCTTGGGACCGGGACAGGGGCTCACCGGGGAGCTGTTTTTT. Encoded protein: CASSLGPGQGLTGELFF.

V gene TRBV6-6 combines with J gene TRBJ2-7, with a tentative D call TRBD1 (6 bases). The CDR3 has 13 amino acids. V was pared by 5 bases and J by 4 bases, with 12 bases between. Germline V gene data show CDR1 as MNHNY and CDR2 as SVGAGI (reference sequence). The CDR3 DNA is TGTGCCAGCAGTAACACAGGGAATTACGAGCAGTACTTC. Its translation: CASSNTGNYEQYF.

The genes are TRBV5-5 and TRBJ2-7, with 8 bases aligning to TRBD1. With 1 base clipped from V and 4 bases from J, the junction kept 7 bases outside the gene matches. Germline-derived CDR1 and CDR2 are SGHKS and YYEKEE (reference sequence). This CDR3 is built from 15 residues. CDR3 DNA sequence: TGTGCCAGCAGCTTGCGAGGACAGGGCCGTTACGAGCAGTACTTC. Its protein is CASSLRGQGRYEQYF.

In nucleotides, the CDR3 is TGCGCCAGCAGCTTAAGTCTAGCGCAAGAGACCCAGTACTTC. It is translated as CASSLSLAQETQYF. This sequence joins TRBV5-1 and TRBJ2-5; D may be TRBD2 (6 bases). V lost 2 bases to trimming and J lost 2 bases, with 10 bases between them. This CDR3 comprises 14 residues. The germline V gene has CDR1 SGHRS and CDR2 YFSETQ.

This sequence joins TRBV4-1 and TRBJ1-1; D might be TRBD1 (6 bases). The germline CDR1 and CDR2 sequences are MGHRA and YSYEKL. The CDR3 is 15 residues long. V was clipped by 0 bases and J by 4 bases, with 12 bases between them. The CDR3 loop reads CASSQEGGGTTEAFF. The DNA of the CDR3 is TGCGCCAGCAGCCAAGAAGGGGGTGGGACCACTGAAGCTTTCTTT.

The chain combines TRBV2 with TRBJ2-7, with D maybe TRBD1 (6 bases). This CDR3 is 15 amino acids long. Germline V CDR1 and CDR2: SNHLY, FYNNEI. Trimming stripped 2 bases from V and 3 bases from J, with 14 bases between. The CDR3 here is CASSENEQGIYEQYF. CDR3 in DNA: TGTGCCAGCAGTGAAAATGAGCAGGGGATCTACGAGCAGTACTTC.

The chain's CDR3 is CASSLVAGDAYEQYF. The CDR3 DNA sequence: TGTGCCAGCAGCTTAGTAGCGGGGGATGCCTACGAGCAGTACTTC. This chain links TRBV11-1 with TRBJ2-7, with 9 bases lining up with TRBD2. The CDR3 spans 15 residues. Germline CDR1 and CDR2: SGHAT and FQDESV (reference sequence). The ends lost 1 base at V and 2 bases at J; junction bases unmatched: 3.

The genes are TRBV10-2 and TRBJ2-2; 9 nucleotides agree with TRBD1. CDR3 length: 15 residues. CDR1 and CDR2 from the germline V gene are WSHSY and SAAADI. V shed 6 bases and J 3 bases; nucleotides not matched to a gene: 5. CDR3: CASSEQGADTGELFF. CDR3 coding DNA: TGCGCCAGCAGCGAACAGGGGGCCGACACCGGGGAGCTGTTTTTT.

This sequence joins TRBV4-2 and TRBJ2-1; D might be TRBD1 (6 bases). Germline V gene data show CDR1 as LGHNA and CDR2 as YNFKEQ. The CDR3 extends over 14 amino acids. V was cut by 1 base and J by 10 bases, with 14 bases left in between. CDR3 nucleotide sequence: TGTGCCAGCAGCCAAGTTTTGGGGGCCAACGAGCAGTTCTTC. This gives the protein CASSQVLGANEQFF.

The genes are TRBV6-4 and TRBJ2-3; 14 positions match TRBD2. Germline trimming cut 6 bases from V and 1 base from J; bases unmatched to any gene: 6. The CDR3 sequence is 17 residues long. The germline V gene has CDR1 MRHNA and CDR2 SNTAGT. CDR3 in DNA: TGTGCCAGCAGCCGACTAGCGGGGGGGCGCGGCACAGATACGCAGTATTTT. This encodes CASSRLAGGRGTDTQYF.

The chain recombines TRBV4-2 with TRBJ2-7; the match to TRBD2 covers 13 bases. The germline V gene encodes CDR1 LGHNA and CDR2 YNFKEQ. The CDR3 runs to 16 residues. Losses at the gene ends were 4 bases for V and 4 bases for J; bases not matched to a gene: 7. The CDR3, as DNA: TGTGCCAGCAGCCCCTGGACTAGCGGGGGAGCATACGAGCAGTACTTC. It yields the protein CASSPWTSGGAYEQYF.

The chain couples TRBV6-1 to TRBJ1-2, with 7 nucleotides matching TRBD1. Unmatched junction bases numbered 4, after V lost 1 base and J lost 2 bases. The germline CDR1 and CDR2 sequences are MNHNS and SASEGT. This CDR3 spans 15 amino acids. The CDR3 protein is CASSEVVGGNYGYTF. The CDR3 nucleotides read TGTGCCAGCAGTGAAGTGGTAGGGGGCAACTATGGCTACACCTTC.